This T cell receptor (beta chain) was retrieved from a study of radiation and T cells in renal cell carcinoma. Looking at the study overall: Nephrectomy followed 15 Gy stereotactic body radiation by 4 weeks.

Some clones are missing from TCRdb's copy, which holds only in-frame ones; the method was immunoSEQ multiplex PCR. The sample lists about 150,000 clones, about 87% occurring once. The V gene lost 2 bases and the J gene lost 1 base, with 9 bases spanning the gap. The CDR3 extends over 14 amino acids. Germline assignment: CDR1 MNHEY and CDR2 SMNVEV (reference sequence). Documented time point: blood 2 weeks post-SBRT. Treatment defined: 15 Gy SBRT to primary tumor, nephrectomy 4 weeks later. The TCR originated in a woman aged 45-65 years with renal cell carcinoma. This rearrangement joins TRBV27 to TRBJ2-7; D not certain. Sequencing used blood, obtained from a patient whose treatment included radiotherapy and nephrectomy. Here the CDR3 DNA reads TGTGCCAGCAGTTTAAGAGACGGTTCCTACGAGCAGTACTTC. Its translation is CASSLRDGSYEQYF.